The text below deals with one T cell receptor (beta chain). The sample originates from a study of Tregs in tolerant kidney transplant recipients. The nonmyeloablative bone marrow transplants came from related graft donors, with transient mixed chimerism. Data came from immunoSEQ multiplex PCR; TCRdb stores just in-frame clones and leaves some out. The table lists about 81,000 clones, roughly 90% of them singletons. This CDR3 is built from 14 residues. Germline V gives CDR1 KGHSH, CDR2 LQKENI. V lost 4 bases to trimming and J lost 4 bases; unmatched junction nucleotides: 5. This chain uses TRBV18 with TRBJ1-2; 8 positions match TRBD1. The specimen comprised CD4+ T cells from blood (PBMCs), sampled 24 months after the transplant. The sequence derives from a human patient who received a combined kidney and bone marrow transplant. Some T cells may be transferred from the graft donor. The CDR3 DNA reads TGTGCCAGCTCACTTCGGACAGGGAGCTATGGCTACACCTTC. It specifies CASSLRTGSYGYTF.